A selection of T cell receptor beta chains follows, all from one sample in a study of T cells after yellow fever vaccination. Each CDR3 protein is one row after TCRdb ran MiXCR on the 5' RACE reads. Of 150,000 to 200,000 distinct CDR3 sequences listed, roughly 9% are singletons. Sequenced material: CD8+ T cells sorted from PBMCs, taken 45 days after the yellow fever booster vaccination. The receptor set was obtained from a man in his late teens or twenties who received the YFV17D yellow fever vaccine. Both conserved end residues are part of each CDR3. Each record gives: D gene, V gene, clone size, J gene, CDR3 DNA, CDR3 protein. A D gene is named only where the DNA matches it firmly. Only some rows state a clone size, as once, few, many or a class for expanded clones.

>-|TRBV7-2|-|TRBJ1-5
TGTGCCAGCAGCCCATCGGGGGGCCAAGTCTGGCCCCAGCATTTT
CASSPSGGQVWPQHF
>TRBD1|TRBV5-1|many|TRBJ2-3
TGCGCCAACCGACAGGGGAGGACAGATACGCAGTATTTT
CANRQGRTDTQYF
>-|TRBV29-1|few|TRBJ1-3
TGCAGCGCCGAAGATGGTAGCACCATATATTTT
CSAEDGSTIYF
>-|TRBV7-9|-|TRBJ1-1
TGTGCCAGCAGAGGACGGATGAACACTGAAGCTTTCTTT
CASRGRMNTEAFF
>-|TRBV7-9|many|TRBJ2-7
TGTGCCAGCAGCCGGTCCGCGTGGTTTTACTTC
CASSRSAWFYF
>-|TRBV4-3|many|TRBJ2-7
TGCGCCAGCAGCCAAGATCGGACAGCGGGCTACGAGCAGTACTTC
CASSQDRTAGYEQYF
>TRBD1|TRBV29-1|few|TRBJ2-5
TGCAGCGTTGAGGAAGTGGGACAGGAAGAGACCCAGTACTTC
CSVEEVGQEETQYF
>TRBD1|TRBV9|few|TRBJ1-1
TGTGCCAGCAGCGCAACAGGGGGCGCGAACACTGAAGCTTTCTTT
CASSATGGANTEAFF
>-|TRBV20-1|-|TRBJ2-3
TGCAGTGCTAGAGATCGAACTCATCCGTCCGATACGCAGTATTTT
CSARDRTHPSDTQYF
>-|TRBV29-1|few|TRBJ2-2
TGCAGCGTGGGGAAGGGATTTCACACCGGGGAGCTGTTTTTT
CSVGKGFHTGELFF
>-|TRBV25-1|-|TRBJ2-3
TGTGCCAGCAGTAACAGACTAGCAGATACGCAGTATTTT
CASSNRLADTQYF
>-|TRBV6-6|-|TRBJ1-1
TGTGCCACTGGGGGGACTTTCTTT
CATGGTFF
>-|TRBV27|few|TRBJ1-6
TGTGCCAGCACCCACCAGTGGCCTAGCTCCTATAATTCACCCCTCCACTTT
CASTHQWPSSYNSPLHF
>-|TRBV7-9|few|TRBJ2-3
TGTGCCAGCAGGAGATGGACTGCGGCCCGGGATACGCAGTATTTT
CASRRWTAARDTQYF
>-|TRBV7-9|-|TRBJ2-1
TGTGCCAGCAGCCAACGAACCCGGGGGCTCGCAGACAATGAGCAGTTCTTC
CASSQRTRGLADNEQFF
>-|TRBV23-1|few|TRBJ1-5
TGCGCCAGCAGTCAATGGATTAGATTTCGGCAGGATCAGCCCCAGCATTTT
CASSQWIRFRQDQPQHF
>-|TRBV13|few|TRBJ1-6
TGTGCCAGCAGCCTCCGACAGATTAATTCACCCCTCCACTTT
CASSLRQINSPLHF
>TRBD1|TRBV7-9|-|TRBJ2-3
TGTGCCAGCAGGACAGGGAAGGCCCCGTCTAGCACAGATACGCAGTATTTT
CASRTGKAPSSTDTQYF
>-|TRBV11-2|-|TRBJ2-1
TGTGCCAGCAGTTTGCCCGGAGCAAATTACAATGAGCAGTTCTTC
CASSLPGANYNEQFF
>-|TRBV7-9|many|TRBJ2-3
TGTGCCAGCAGCCAGGAAAGAGATACGCAGTATTTT
CASSQERDTQYF
>-|TRBV19|few|TRBJ2-7
TGTGCCACCTCGGACGGCGACTACGAGCAGTACTTC
CATSDGDYEQYF
>-|TRBV10-2|few|TRBJ2-7
TGCGCCAGCAGTGATGGGGGTTCCTACGAGCAGTACTTC
CASSDGGSYEQYF
>-|TRBV4-1|-|TRBJ2-3
TGCGCCAGCAGCCACCCCTCCGGAGATACGCAGTATTTT
CASSHPSGDTQYF
>TRBD1|TRBV10-3|many|TRBJ2-3
TGTGCCATCAGCCTGGGACAGGGGGCCGTCACAGATACGCAGTATTTT
CAISLGQGAVTDTQYF
>-|TRBV5-5|few|TRBJ2-2
TGTGCCAGCAGCTTGGGGGATGGGAACACCGGGGAGCTGTTTTTT
CASSLGDGNTGELFF
>-|TRBV7-9|-|TRBJ2-1
TGTGCCAGCAGCTGGGGTGGGGGCGCCCGCAATGAGCAGTTCTTC
CASSWGGGARNEQFF
>TRBD2|TRBV20-1|few|TRBJ2-1
TGCAGTGCTAGGGACCCCGGGGGGAGCTCCTACAATGAGCAGTTCTTC
CSARDPGGSSYNEQFF
>-|TRBV6-2/TRBV6-3|few|TRBJ1-3
TGTGCCAGCAGTTACTCATCGCTTATCTCCACCATATATTTT
CASSYSSLISTIYF
>-|TRBV27|-|TRBJ2-3
TGTGCCGACAGGAGGGAGGAAACAGATACGCAGTATTTT
CADRREETDTQYF
>-|TRBV19|-|TRBJ2-7
TGTGCCAGTAGTGCGCGATCTAGCGCCGAGCAGTACTTC
CASSARSSAEQYF
>-|TRBV6-1|many|TRBJ2-1
TGTGCCAGCAGGGAGCAGCTGGCTACCGGGAATGAGCAGTTCTTC
CASREQLATGNEQFF
>TRBD2|TRBV5-1|many|TRBJ2-5
TGCGCCAGCAGCTTCTCTAGCGGCCTTAAGGTTGAGACCCAGTACTTC
CASSFSSGLKVETQYF
>-|TRBV27|-|TRBJ1-5
TGTGCCAGCAAAAAAGGGGGGGTTAGCAATCAGCCCCAGCATTTT
CASKKGGVSNQPQHF
>TRBD1|TRBV9|many|TRBJ1-2
TGTGCCAGCAGCGCAGGGGGACCGACTAACTATGGCTACACCTTC
CASSAGGPTNYGYTF
>TRBD2|TRBV7-9|-|TRBJ2-5
TGTGCCAGCAGCTCCCCCGGGACTAGCTGGGAGACCCAGTACTTC
CASSSPGTSWETQYF
>TRBD1|TRBV5-1|few|TRBJ1-1
TGCGCCAGCAGCGCAGGGACAGCCATGAACACTGAAGCTTTCTTT
CASSAGTAMNTEAFF
>TRBD2|TRBV27|-|TRBJ2-2
TGTGCCAGCAGTACGAGCGGGGGCCCTCACACCGGGGAGCTGTTTTTT
CASSTSGGPHTGELFF
>-|TRBV6-5|few|TRBJ2-2
TGTGCCAGCAGTTACGGACGGGATCGGACCGGGGAGCTGTTTTTT
CASSYGRDRTGELFF
>-|TRBV6-2/TRBV6-3|-|TRBJ1-1
TGTGCCAGCAGGACAGGACCCTACACTGAAGCTTTCTTT
CASRTGPYTEAFF
>TRBD1|TRBV12-3/TRBV12-4|few|TRBJ1-1
TGTGCCAGCAGTTCCCCTGGGACAGGGGGAGCCACTGAAGCTTTCTTT
CASSSPGTGGATEAFF
>TRBD2|TRBV7-9|few|TRBJ2-2
TGTGCCAGCAGCTTAGCCAGCGGGGGGCCGAACACCGGGGAGCTGTTTTTT
CASSLASGGPNTGELFF
>-|TRBV30|few|TRBJ2-2
TGTGCCTGGAGTGTGGGACTGAGCACCGGGGAGCTGTTTTTT
CAWSVGLSTGELFF
>-|TRBV4-1|-|TRBJ2-7
TGCGCCAGCAGCGTGCAGAGCTCCTACGAGCAGTACTTC
CASSVQSSYEQYF
>TRBD2|TRBV27|large|TRBJ2-1
TGTGCCACCGGGACTAGAGGGGGGGGTCGGTTCTTC
CATGTRGGGRFF
>-|TRBV6-5|few|TRBJ1-2
TGTGCCAGCAGTTACTCGACCCCAAAGGTCAACTATGGCTACACCTTC
CASSYSTPKVNYGYTF
>TRBD2|TRBV7-8|many|TRBJ2-7
TGTGCCAGCAGCTTAGATGTAGCGGGGGGTTACTACGAGCAGTACTTC
CASSLDVAGGYYEQYF
>-|TRBV7-8|-|TRBJ1-2
TGTGCCAGCAGCTTAAGTCCTTCAGGGGACTATGGCTACACCTTC
CASSLSPSGDYGYTF
>-|TRBV4-3|few|TRBJ2-1
TGCGCCAGCAGCCGTCGACGAAGTAGGGGCAGCGAAGAAAATGAGCAGTTCTTC
CASSRRRSRGSEENEQFF